The following is a T cell receptor beta chain sequence with its context. What it binds is not known. TCRdb ran MiXCR on the 5' RACE reads and lists one entry per CDR3 protein. Found here are about 430,000 distinct CDR3 sequences, around 17% of them singletons; the top ten hold roughly a fifth. The CDR3 has 13 residues. CDR1 and CDR2 (germline): MNHEY, SVGEGT. V was shortened by 6 bases and J by 8 bases, with 16 bases between the two germline ends. The data were taken from a study of T-cell memory formation after mild COVID-19. Looking at the study overall: TCR clustering was largely donor specific.

Study-wide findings and caveats: CD4+ contracting clones lay mainly in CM and EM, CD8+ ones in EMRA.

The sequenced sample consisted of PBMCs or a T cell subset sorted from them (not recorded which). The genes are TRBV6-2 or TRBV6-3 and TRBJ1-2, with unresolved D. This TCR was sampled from a man between 18 and 29 years old who had mild COVID-19 (a few samples of this study predate the infection). Cell type and time point are not known. CDR3 DNA: TGTGCCAGCAGCCAATACACTTCCGGGGGCTACACCTTC. Translated: CASSQYTSGGYTF.